Listed here are 26 T cell receptor beta chains from one sample, sequenced in a study of T-cell memory formation after mild COVID-19. Each CDR3 protein gets one entry after TCRdb re-called the 5' RACE reads with MiXCR. The sample includes fewer than 550,000 distinct CDR3 sequences, over 15% seen only once; the top ten take around 8%. The specimen sequenced was PBMCs or a T cell subset sorted from them (not recorded which). The receptors shown here come from an adult woman who had mild COVID-19 (a few samples of this study predate the infection). Cell type and time point are not known.

The V and J genes are TRBV6-2 or TRBV6-3 and TRBJ2-1; 14 bases fit TRBD2. Germline lookup yields CDR1 MNHEY and CDR2 SVGEGT. The CDR3 is 16 residues long. V dropped 6 bases and J dropped 7; count of bases not matched to a gene: 8. CDR3 sequence (DNA): TGTGCCAGCAGGCTCCCGGGACTAGCGGGAGTAAATGAGCAGTTCTTC. It is translated as CASRLPGLAGVNEQFF.

This clonotype was detected a few times. V and J are TRBV4-1 and TRBJ2-5; 11 bases align to TRBD2. CDR3 length: 15 amino acids. V trimming: 2 bases; J trimming: 2 bases; junction bases outside the gene matches: 1. Germline CDR1 and CDR2: MGHRA and YSYEKL. The chain's CDR3 is CASSQRLAGQETQYF. In nucleotides, the CDR3 is TGCGCCAGCAGCCAAAGACTAGCGGGGCAAGAGACCCAGTACTTC.

The V and J genes are TRBV12-3 or TRBV12-4 and TRBJ1-4; weak D call: TRBD1 (5 bases). V dropped 4 bases and J dropped 7 bases, with 19 bases sitting between them. The CDR3 is 16 residues long. DNA for the CDR3: TGTGCCAGCAGTTCGGGGGGAGGGAGTGGAGGTGAAAAACTGTTTTTT. This codes for CASSSGGGSGGEKLFF.

The chain carries TRBV15 and TRBJ1-2; 10 positions agree with TRBD1. The CDR3 is 13 residues long. J was trimmed by 8 bases and V by 5 bases; bases with no gene match: 5. Per the germline V gene, CDR1 is LNHNV and CDR2 is YYDKDF (reference sequence). The chain's CDR3 is CATSARTGGGYTF. The CDR3 nucleotides are TGTGCCACCAGCGCCCGGACAGGGGGAGGCTACACCTTC. Full variable domain (missing parts from reference TRBV15 and TRBJ1-2): DAMVIQNPRYQVTQFGKPVTLSCSQTLNHNVMYWYQQKSSQAPKLLFHYYDKDFNNEADTPDNFQSRRPNTSFCFLDIRSPGLGDTAMYLCATSARTGGGYTFGSGTRLTVV.

The chain joins TRBV6-6 to TRBJ1-6; D not certain. CDR3 length: 14 residues. The germline gives CDR1 MNHNY, CDR2 SVGAGI (reference sequence). V gave up 1 base and J gave up 5 bases, with 6 bases separating them. CDR3 loop: CASSYFANNSPLHF. In nucleotides, the CDR3 is TGTGCCAGCAGTTACTTCGCTAATAATTCACCCCTCCACTTT.

The chain combines TRBV27 with TRBJ1-2; D remains ambiguous. Germline loops: CDR1 MNHEY, CDR2 SMNVEV (reference sequence). This CDR3 has 14 residues. The V gene lost 0 bases and the J gene lost 8 bases, with 13 bases spanning the gap. Written as DNA, the CDR3 is TGTGCCAGCAGTTTATCCGGTAGGGTGAAGGGCTACACCTTC. It yields the protein CASSLSGRVKGYTF.

This clonotype has just a few counts. The rearrangement joins TRBV7-8 to TRBJ2-3; D is possibly TRBD2 (5 bases). The CDR3 sequence is 14 residues long. Germline CDR1 and CDR2: SGHVS and FQNEAQ. Trimming removed 8 bases at V and 4 bases at J, with 16 bases between. The DNA for the CDR3 is TGTGCCAGCGGGTTACTAGGTAACTCAGATACGCAGTATTTT. Protein product: CASGLLGNSDTQYF.

The chain combines TRBV20-1 with TRBJ2-7; perhaps TRBD1 as D (5 bases). The length of the CDR3 is 14 residues. Germline-derived CDR1 and CDR2 are DFQATT and SNEGSKA (reference sequence). V gave up 3 bases and J gave up 5 bases, with 17 bases separating them. The CDR3 coding sequence is TGCAGTGCTAGCCAGGGTGGACGCTATAACGAGCAGTACTTC. Translating gives CSASQGGRYNEQYF.

The chain links TRBV7-8 to TRBJ2-7; 11 bases line up with TRBD1. Germline CDR1 and CDR2: SGHVS and FQNEAQ. V trimming: 4 bases; J trimming: 2 bases; junction bases outside the gene matches: 10. This CDR3 has 17 residues. The CDR3 sequence: CASSSSGDRGRAYEQYF. DNA for the CDR3: TGTGCCAGCAGCTCTTCCGGGGACAGGGGGAGGGCCTACGAGCAGTACTTC.

The chain combines TRBV7-8 with TRBJ2-1; 15 nucleotides match TRBD2. There are 16 residues in the CDR3. V lost 5 bases, J lost 1 base, and 0 bases stayed unmatched. The V gene's germline CDR1 is SGHVS and CDR2 FQNEAQ. In DNA, the CDR3 is TGTGCCAGCAGCGGGACTAGCGGGAGGTCCTACAATGAGCAGTTCTTC. Amino acids: CASSGTSGRSYNEQFF.

In this sample, this clonotype turned up a few times. CDR3 residues: CASSLGTAADLTYEQYF. The CDR3 bases are TGTGCCAGCAGCTTAGGGACAGCGGCAGATCTGACCTACGAGCAGTACTTC. The chain uses TRBV7-9 and TRBJ2-7, with D possibly matching TRBD1 (6 bases). Trimming left V 1 base short and J 2 bases short, with 18 bases between. Germline V gene data show CDR1 as SEHNR and CDR2 as FQNEAQ (reference sequence). The CDR3 has 17 amino acids.

The rearrangement joins TRBV11-3 to TRBJ2-1, with 9 bases identical to TRBD2. After removal of 6 bases from V and 8 bases from J, the junction contained 14 bases not matched to a gene. Germline V gives CDR1 SGHNT, CDR2 YENEEA. This CDR3 spans 16 amino acids. CDR3 in DNA: TGTGCCAGCAGTTACCCGGGACTAGCCCTCGGGGATGAGCAGTTCTTC. Translation gives CASSYPGLALGDEQFF. Variable domain in full (rest from reference TRBV11-3 and TRBJ2-1): EAGVVQSPRYKIIEKKQPVAFWCNPISGHNTLYWYLQNLGQGPELLIRYENEEAVDDSQLPKDRFSAERLKGVDSTLKIQPAELGDSAVYLCASSYPGLALGDEQFFGPGTRLTVL.

This clonotype was found a few times. J is TRBJ2-1 and V is TRBV5-1; D ambiguous. The CDR3 is 15 amino acids. The germline CDR1 and CDR2 sequences are SGHRS and YFSETQ. With 2 bases removed from V and 6 bases from J, the gap between germline ends came to 15 bases. The DNA of the CDR3 is TGCGCCAGCAGCTTTCTGGCTGACTCCCCCAATGAGCAGTTCTTC. It yields the protein CASSFLADSPNEQFF.

The chain employs TRBV9 and TRBJ1-2, with D perhaps matching TRBD1 (5 bases). With 3 bases removed from V and 8 bases from J, the gap between germline ends came to 20 bases. Germline V lookup: CDR1 SGDLS, CDR2 YYNGEE. The CDR3 runs 15 residues. The CDR3 protein is CASSAAGRSRGGYTF. The DNA of the CDR3 is TGTGCCAGCAGCGCCGCGGGACGATCTAGGGGAGGCTACACCTTC.

This clonotype was counted between two and nine times. V gene TRBV7-9 combines with J gene TRBJ2-4, with a tentative D call TRBD2 (6 bases). Deletions cut 5 bases from V and 8 bases from J, with 16 bases between. The CDR3 is 14 residues long. CDR1 is SEHNR, CDR2 FQNEAQ, per germline (reference sequence). CDR3 DNA sequence: TGTGCCAGCAGCCCGAGGAGGGGCGCGGACATTCAGTACTTC. Amino acids: CASSPRRGADIQYF.

The J gene is TRBJ1-5, the V gene TRBV30, with D perhaps TRBD1 (5 bases). The CDR3 extends over 17 amino acids. Germline V gene sequence: CDR1 GTSNPN, CDR2 SVGIG (reference sequence). Trimming pared 2 bases from V and 0 bases from J, leaving 17 bases between. The CDR3: CAWSITRTTDSNQPQHF. CDR3 nucleotide sequence: TGTGCCTGGAGTATAACCCGGACAACAGATAGCAATCAGCCCCAGCATTTT.

This CDR3 reads CASSPNSGTGIGGVNEQFF. In DNA form, the CDR3 reads TGTGCCAGCAGCCCTAATTCCGGGACAGGCATAGGAGGGGTGAATGAGCAGTTCTTC. The V gene is TRBV7-3, the J gene TRBJ2-1; 8 nucleotides agree with TRBD1. CDR1 SGHTA and CDR2 FQGTGA come from the germline V gene. The CDR3 has 19 residues. V lost 5 bases to trimming and J lost 7 bases; unmatched junction nucleotides: 22.

Only a few counts were recorded for this clonotype. The DNA for the CDR3 is TGTGCCAGCAGTTTAATGGCACGGGAGCAGTACTTC. Protein product: CASSLMAREQYF. J is TRBJ2-7 and V is TRBV28; D remains ambiguous. This CDR3 comprises 12 residues. The V gene's germline CDR1 is MDHEN and CDR2 SYDVKM. V was shortened by 2 bases and J by 7 bases, with 9 bases between the two germline ends.

In its sample, this clonotype was seen a few times. The chain carries TRBV20-1 and TRBJ2-3; D is possibly TRBD2 (5 bases). CDR1 is DFQATT and CDR2 is SNEGSKA in the germline V gene (reference sequence). The CDR3 sequence is 12 residues long. The CDR3 DNA reads TGCAGAGCCCGCGAACGAGGGGATACGCAGTATTTT. Amino acids: CRARERGDTQYF.

This clonotype was observed at least ten times. The V call is TRBV18, the J call TRBJ2-1; D is uncertain. V gave up 3 bases and J gave up 4 bases, with 7 bases separating them. This CDR3 region has 13 residues. Germline CDR1 reads KGHSH; CDR2 reads LQKENI. CDR3 loop: CASSPAIYNEQFF. The DNA for the CDR3 is TGTGCCAGCTCACCGGCTATTTACAATGAGCAGTTCTTC.

The chain combines TRBV28 with TRBJ2-5; the D call may be TRBD1 or TRBD2 (5 bases each). The CDR3 has 14 amino acids. The V gene's germline CDR1 is MDHEN and CDR2 SYDVKM. V was shortened by 11 bases and J by 1 base, with 17 bases between the two germline ends. Written as DNA, the CDR3 is TGTGCCTGCCGGGACCAGGACTCCCAAGAGACCCAGTACTTC. This gives the protein CACRDQDSQETQYF.

This clonotype was found a few times. The rearrangement joins TRBV6-4 to TRBJ2-3; D uncertain. Trimming removed 0 bases from V and 0 bases from J, with 7 bases in between. CDR1 is MRHNA and CDR2 is SNTAGT in the germline V gene. This CDR3 is 15 amino acids long. The CDR3 here is CASSDSTSSTDTQYF. The CDR3 DNA reads TGTGCCAGCAGTGACTCGACTTCTAGCACAGATACGCAGTATTTT.

The chain combines TRBV20-1 with TRBJ2-3; D call uncertain. The V gene's germline CDR1 is DFQATT and CDR2 SNEGSKA (reference sequence). The V end was cut by 2 bases, the J end by 2 bases, with 8 bases between. CDR3 length: 13 amino acids. The CDR3 here is CSARPEHTDTQYF. The CDR3 DNA follows: TGCAGTGCTAGACCGGAGCACACAGATACGCAGTATTTT.

This clonotype has more than one count but fewer than ten. The V call is TRBV10-1, the J call TRBJ2-1; 9 bases agree with TRBD2. Germline CDR1 reads WNHNN; CDR2 reads SYGVQD (reference sequence). The trim removed 0 bases at V and 5 bases at J, leaving 2 bases unmatched. The CDR3 totals 15 residues. The CDR3 loop reads CASSESTSGNNEQFF. In DNA, the CDR3 is TGCGCCAGCAGTGAGTCGACTAGCGGCAACAATGAGCAGTTCTTC.

Only a few counts were recorded for this clonotype. The chain combines TRBV24-1 with TRBJ1-5; 9 bases are shared with TRBD1. CDR3 length equals 17 residues. Trimming removed 3 bases from V and 5 bases from J; junction bases left unmatched: 10. Per germline, CDR1 KGHDR and CDR2 SFDVKD. CDR3 nucleotide sequence: TGTGCCACCAGTGATCCCTCCCTAGACAGGGGGGATCAGCCCCAGCATTTT. Translation: CATSDPSLDRGDQPQHF.

This clonotype has just a few counts. The chain carries TRBV7-9 and TRBJ2-7, with TRBD2 as a possible D gene (6 bases). Trimming pared 4 bases from V and 4 bases from J, leaving 20 bases between. This CDR3 region has 16 residues. Per germline, CDR1 SEHNR and CDR2 FQNEAQ (reference sequence). The CDR3 spells CASSSGDGRGLYEQYF. CDR3 bases: TGTGCCAGCAGCTCAGGCGATGGTCGGGGGTTGTACGAGCAGTACTTC.